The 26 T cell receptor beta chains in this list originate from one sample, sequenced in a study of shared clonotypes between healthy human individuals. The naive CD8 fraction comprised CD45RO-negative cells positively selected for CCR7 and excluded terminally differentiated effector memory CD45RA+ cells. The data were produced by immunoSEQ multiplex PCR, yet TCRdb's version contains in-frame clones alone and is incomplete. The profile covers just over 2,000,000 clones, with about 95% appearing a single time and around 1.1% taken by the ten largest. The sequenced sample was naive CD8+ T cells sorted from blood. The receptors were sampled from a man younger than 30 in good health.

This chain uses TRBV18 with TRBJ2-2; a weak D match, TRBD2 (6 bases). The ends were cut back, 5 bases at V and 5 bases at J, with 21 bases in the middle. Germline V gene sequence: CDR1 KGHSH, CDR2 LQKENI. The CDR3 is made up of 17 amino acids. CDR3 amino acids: CASSGSAGTWQTGELFF. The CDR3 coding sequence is TGTGCCAGCTCAGGAAGCGCGGGGACGTGGCAAACCGGGGAGCTGTTTTTT.

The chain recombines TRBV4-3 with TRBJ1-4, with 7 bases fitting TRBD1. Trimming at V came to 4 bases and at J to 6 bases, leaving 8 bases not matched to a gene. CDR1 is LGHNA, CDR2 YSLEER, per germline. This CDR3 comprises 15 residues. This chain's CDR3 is CASSRLTGYDEKLFF. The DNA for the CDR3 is TGCGCCAGCAGCCGGTTGACAGGGTATGATGAAAAACTGTTTTTT.

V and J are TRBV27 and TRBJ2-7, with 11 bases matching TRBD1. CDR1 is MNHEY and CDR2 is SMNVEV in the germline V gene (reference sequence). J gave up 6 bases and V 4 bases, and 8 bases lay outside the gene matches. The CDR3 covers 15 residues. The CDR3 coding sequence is TGTGCCAGCAGTTCGGGACAGGGGGAGGTAGGCGAGCAGTACTTC. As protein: CASSSGQGEVGEQYF.

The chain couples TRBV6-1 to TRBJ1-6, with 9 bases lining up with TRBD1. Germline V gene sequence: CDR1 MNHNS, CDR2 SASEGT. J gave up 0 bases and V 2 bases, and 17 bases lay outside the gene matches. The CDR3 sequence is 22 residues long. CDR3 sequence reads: CASSEPLKQGALLFSYNSPLHF. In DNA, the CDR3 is TGTGCCAGCAGTGAACCTCTAAAACAGGGGGCTCTATTATTCTCCTATAATTCACCCCTCCACTTT.

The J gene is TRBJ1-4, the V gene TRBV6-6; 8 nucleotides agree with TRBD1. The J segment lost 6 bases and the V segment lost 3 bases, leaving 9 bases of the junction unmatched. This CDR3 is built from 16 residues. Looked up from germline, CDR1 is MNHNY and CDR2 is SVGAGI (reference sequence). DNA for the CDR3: TGTGCCAGCAGTTATTTCCAGGGGGCTGTAGATGAAAAACTGTTTTTT. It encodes CASSYFQGAVDEKLFF.

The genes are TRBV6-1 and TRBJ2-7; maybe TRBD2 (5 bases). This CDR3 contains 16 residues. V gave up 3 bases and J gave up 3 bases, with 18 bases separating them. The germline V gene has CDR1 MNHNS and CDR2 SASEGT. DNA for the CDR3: TGTGCCAGCAGTGACCCTACTAGTCCCTCCGGCTACGAGCAGTACTTC. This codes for CASSDPTSPSGYEQYF.

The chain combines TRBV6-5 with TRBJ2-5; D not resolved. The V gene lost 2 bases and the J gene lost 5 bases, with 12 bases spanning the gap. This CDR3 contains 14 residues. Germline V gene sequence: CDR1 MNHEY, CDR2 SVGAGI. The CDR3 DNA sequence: TGTGCCAGCAGTTACACGCTAGATACTGAGACCCAGTACTTC. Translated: CASSYTLDTETQYF.

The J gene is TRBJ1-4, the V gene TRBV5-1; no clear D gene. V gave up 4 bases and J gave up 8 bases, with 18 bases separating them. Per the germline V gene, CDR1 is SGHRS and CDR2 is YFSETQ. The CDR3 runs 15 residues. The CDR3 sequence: CASSPLSAAQEKLFF. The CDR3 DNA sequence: TGCGCCAGCAGCCCCTTGAGCGCAGCACAGGAAAAACTGTTTTTT.

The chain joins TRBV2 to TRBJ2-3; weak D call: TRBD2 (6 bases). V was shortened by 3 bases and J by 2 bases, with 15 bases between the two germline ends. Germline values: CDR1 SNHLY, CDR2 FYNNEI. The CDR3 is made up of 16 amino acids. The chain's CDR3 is CASSDEREFLTDTQYF. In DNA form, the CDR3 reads TGTGCCAGCAGTGATGAACGGGAGTTCCTCACAGATACGCAGTATTTT.

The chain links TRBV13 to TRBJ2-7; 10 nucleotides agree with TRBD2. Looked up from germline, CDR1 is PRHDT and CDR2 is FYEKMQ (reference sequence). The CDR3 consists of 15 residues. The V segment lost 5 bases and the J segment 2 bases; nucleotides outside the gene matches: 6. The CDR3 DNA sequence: TGTGCCAGCAGCCTAGCGGGAGAACCTACCTACGAGCAGTACTTC. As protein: CASSLAGEPTYEQYF.

CDR3 in amino acids: CASSLEVTEQYF. The DNA of the CDR3 is TGTGCCAGCAGCTTAGAGGTAACCGAGCAGTACTTC. The rearrangement links TRBV7-9 to TRBJ2-7; D unresolved. V dropped 1 base and J dropped 6 bases, with 7 bases sitting between them. CDR3 size: 12 residues. Germline CDR1 and CDR2: SEHNR and FQNEAQ (reference sequence).

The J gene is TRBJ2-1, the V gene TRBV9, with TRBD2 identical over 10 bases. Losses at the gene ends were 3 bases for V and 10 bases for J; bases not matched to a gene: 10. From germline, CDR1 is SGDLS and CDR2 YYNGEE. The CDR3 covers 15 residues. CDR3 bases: TGTGCCAGCAGCGGCAGCGGGGGGGCTTTGGAGGAGCAGTTCTTC. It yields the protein CASSGSGGALEEQFF.

In nucleotides, the CDR3 is TGTGCCAGCAGCTTCTCGGACAGAGACGAAGAGACCCAGTACTTC. It yields the protein CASSFSDRDEETQYF. This chain connects TRBV7-9 to TRBJ2-5, with D perhaps TRBD1 (6 bases). Germline CDR1 is SEHNR and CDR2 is FQNEAQ (reference sequence). V was clipped by 3 bases and J by 3 bases, with 14 bases between them. CDR3 length equals 15 residues.

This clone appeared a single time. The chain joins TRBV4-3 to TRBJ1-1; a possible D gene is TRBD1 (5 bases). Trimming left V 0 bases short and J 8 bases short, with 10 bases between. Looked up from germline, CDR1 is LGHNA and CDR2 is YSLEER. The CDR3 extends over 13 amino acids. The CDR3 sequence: CASSQEGYREAFF. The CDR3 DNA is TGCGCCAGCAGCCAAGAAGGATACAGGGAAGCTTTCTTT.

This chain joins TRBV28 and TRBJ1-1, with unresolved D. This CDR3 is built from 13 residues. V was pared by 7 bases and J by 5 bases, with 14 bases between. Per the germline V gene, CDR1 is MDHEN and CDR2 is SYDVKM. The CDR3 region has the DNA TGTGCCAGCATGACGGGATCATGGACTGAAGCTTTCTTT. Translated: CASMTGSWTEAFF.

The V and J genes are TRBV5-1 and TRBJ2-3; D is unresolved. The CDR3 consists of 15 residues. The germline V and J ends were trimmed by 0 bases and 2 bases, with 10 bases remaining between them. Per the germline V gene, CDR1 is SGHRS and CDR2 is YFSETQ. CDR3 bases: TGCGCCAGCAGCTTGGGGGCAATGTCCACAGATACGCAGTATTTT. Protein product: CASSLGAMSTDTQYF. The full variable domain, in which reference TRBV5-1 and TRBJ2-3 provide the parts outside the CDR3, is KAGVTQTPRYLIKTRGQQVTLSCSPISGHRSVSWYQQTPGQGLQFLFEYFSETQRNKGNFPGRFSGRQFSNSRSEMNVSTLELGDSALYLCASSLGAMSTDTQYFGPGTRLTVL.

CDR3 in DNA: TGTGCCAGCAGCCAAGCAGGGGATGCGCGGGAGACCCAGTACTTC. This sequence encodes CASSQAGDARETQYF. The V call is TRBV14, the J call TRBJ2-5; possible D gene TRBD1, 6 bases. Trimming took 1 base from V and 5 from J, leaving 14 bases between them. This CDR3 is 15 amino acids long. Germline CDR1 is SGHDN and CDR2 is FVKESK.

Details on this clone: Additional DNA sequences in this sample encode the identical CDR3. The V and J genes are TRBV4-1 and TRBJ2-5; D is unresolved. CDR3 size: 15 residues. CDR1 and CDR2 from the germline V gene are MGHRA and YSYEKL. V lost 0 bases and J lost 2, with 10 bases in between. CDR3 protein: CASSQDPGLQETQYF. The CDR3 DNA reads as TGCGCCAGCAGCCAAGATCCCGGGCTGCAAGAGACCCAGTACTTC.

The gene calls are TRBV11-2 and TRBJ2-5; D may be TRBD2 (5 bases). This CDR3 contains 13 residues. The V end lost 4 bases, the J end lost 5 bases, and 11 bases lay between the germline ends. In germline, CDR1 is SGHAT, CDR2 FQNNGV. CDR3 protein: CASSSPGSETQYF. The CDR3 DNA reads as TGTGCCAGCAGCTCGCCGGGGTCGGAGACCCAGTACTTC.

CDR3 amino acids: CASSQMGGYEQYF. The CDR3 bases are TGCGCCAGCAGCCAAATGGGGGGCTACGAGCAGTACTTC. The genes are TRBV4-1 and TRBJ2-7; the D gene is possibly TRBD2 (6 bases). V lost 2 bases and J 3 bases, leaving 8 bases between the germline ends. CDR1 is MGHRA and CDR2 is YSYEKL in the germline V gene. The CDR3 spans 13 residues.

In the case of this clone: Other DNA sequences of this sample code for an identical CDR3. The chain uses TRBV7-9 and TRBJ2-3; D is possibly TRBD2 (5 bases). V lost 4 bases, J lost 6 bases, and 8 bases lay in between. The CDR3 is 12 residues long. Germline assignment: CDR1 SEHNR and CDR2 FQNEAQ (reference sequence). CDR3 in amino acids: CASSSGGDTQYF. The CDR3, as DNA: TGTGCCAGCAGCTCCGGCGGGGATACGCAGTATTTT.

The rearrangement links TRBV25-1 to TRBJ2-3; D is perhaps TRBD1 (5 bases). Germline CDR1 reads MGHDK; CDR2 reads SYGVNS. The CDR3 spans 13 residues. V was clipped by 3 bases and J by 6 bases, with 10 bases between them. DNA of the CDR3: TGTGCCAGCAGTGATCGGAAGGGGGATACGCAGTATTTT. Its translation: CASSDRKGDTQYF. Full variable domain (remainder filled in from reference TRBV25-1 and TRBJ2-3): EADIYQTPRYLVIGTGKKITLECSQTMGHDKMYWYQQDPGMELHLIHYSYGVNSTEKGDLSSESTVSRIRTEHFPLTLESARPSHTSQYLCASSDRKGDTQYFGPGTRLTVL.

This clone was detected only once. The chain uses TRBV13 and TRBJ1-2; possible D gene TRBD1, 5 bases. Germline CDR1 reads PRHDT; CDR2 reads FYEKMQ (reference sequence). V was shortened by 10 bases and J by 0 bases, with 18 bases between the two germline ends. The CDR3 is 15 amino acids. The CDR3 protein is CATPSHGGANYGYTF. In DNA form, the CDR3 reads TGTGCCACACCGTCCCACGGGGGAGCTAACTATGGCTACACCTTC.

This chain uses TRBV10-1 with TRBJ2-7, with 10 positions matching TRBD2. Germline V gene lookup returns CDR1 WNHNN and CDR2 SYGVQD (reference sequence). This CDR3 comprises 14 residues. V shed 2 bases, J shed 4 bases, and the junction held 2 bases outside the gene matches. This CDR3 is CASSEGTSVYEQYF. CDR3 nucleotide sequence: TGCGCCAGCAGTGAGGGGACTAGCGTATACGAGCAGTACTTC.

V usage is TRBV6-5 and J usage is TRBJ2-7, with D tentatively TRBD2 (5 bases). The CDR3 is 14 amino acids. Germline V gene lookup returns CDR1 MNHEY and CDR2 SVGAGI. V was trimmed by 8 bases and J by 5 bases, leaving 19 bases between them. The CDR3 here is CASHGNNFGDEQYF. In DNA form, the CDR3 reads TGTGCCAGCCACGGGAATAACTTTGGCGACGAGCAGTACTTC.

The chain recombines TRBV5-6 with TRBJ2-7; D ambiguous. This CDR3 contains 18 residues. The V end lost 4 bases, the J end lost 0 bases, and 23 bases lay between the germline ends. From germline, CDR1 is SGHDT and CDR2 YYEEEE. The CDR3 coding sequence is TGTGCCAGCAGCCCCTCAAGTATCCTCCAGATCAGCTCCTACGAGCAGTACTTC. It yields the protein CASSPSSILQISSYEQYF.